Ten or more counts support the clone carrying this T cell receptor (beta chain). What it binds is not known. In germline, CDR1 is LGHDT, CDR2 YNNKEL (reference sequence). Between the trimmed V and J ends, which lost 3 bases and 0 bases, there was a span of 15 bases. The CDR3 extends over 16 amino acids. The study based diagnoses on clinical symptoms, serum thyroxine and TRAb, thyroid ultrasound and orbital computed tomography. This record comes from a study of T cells in Graves' hyperthyroidism and ophthalmopathy. Points from the study as a whole: A median about 6 months before onset, the model predicted ophthalmopathy. Most thyroid clonotypes that were expanded above 0.001 also turned up in blood. Stable hyperthyroidism was separated from ophthalmopathy by a model based on 13 V-J features.

The TCR beta CDR3 regions underwent amplification using RNA transcripts as the source. In the first-round RT-PCR of the TCR CDR3, the HTBI primer set was used. MiXCR, applied by TCRdb to the multiplex PCR reads, yields one record per CDR3 protein. The profile covers around 350,000 distinct CDR3 sequences, with 12% to 15% appearing a single time and under 25% taken by the ten largest. The receptor comes from a woman aged 55-70 years with Graves' ophthalmopathy. The V call is TRBV3-1, the J call TRBJ2-7; D not certain. Sequenced material: blood. CDR3: CASSHKSDTSSYEQYF. The CDR3 DNA is TGTGCCAGCAGCCACAAATCTGACACGAGCTCCTACGAGCAGTACTTC.